The sequence of this TCR beta chain was determined in a study of cytomegalovirus exposure and HLA in healthy donors. The primer mix had 60 Vbeta and 13 Jbeta primers. Produced via immunoSEQ multiplex PCR; TCRdb's table is partial and in-frame only. The table lists under 150,000 clones, 76% of them singletons, with under 2% in the top ten. Germline CDR1 and CDR2: GTSNPN and SVGIG (reference sequence). CDR3 size: 14 residues. The sequence came from a female donor in good health and CMV-seropositive. Sequenced: PBMCs. The rearrangement uses TRBV30 and TRBJ2-3; 10 nucleotides align to TRBD2. The CDR3 nucleotides read TGTGGTGTGGCAGCGGGAGGGCCGGAAGATACGCAGTATTTT. This gives the protein CGVAAGGPEDTQYF.